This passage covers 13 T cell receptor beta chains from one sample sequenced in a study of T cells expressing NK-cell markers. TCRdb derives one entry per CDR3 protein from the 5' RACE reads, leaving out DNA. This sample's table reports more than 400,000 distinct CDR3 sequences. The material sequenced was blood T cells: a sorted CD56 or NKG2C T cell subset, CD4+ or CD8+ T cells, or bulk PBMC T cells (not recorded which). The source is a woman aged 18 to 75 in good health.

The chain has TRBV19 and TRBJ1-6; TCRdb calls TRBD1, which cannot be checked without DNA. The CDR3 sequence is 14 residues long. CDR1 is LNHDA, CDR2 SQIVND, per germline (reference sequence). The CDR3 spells CASSGTAWGSPLHF. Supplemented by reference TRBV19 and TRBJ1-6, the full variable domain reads DGGITQSPKYLFRKEGQNVTLSCEQNLNHDAMYWYRQDPGQGLRLIYYSQIVNDFQKGDIAEGYSVSREKKESFPLTVTSAQKNPTAFYLCASSGTAWGSPLHFGNGTRLTVT.

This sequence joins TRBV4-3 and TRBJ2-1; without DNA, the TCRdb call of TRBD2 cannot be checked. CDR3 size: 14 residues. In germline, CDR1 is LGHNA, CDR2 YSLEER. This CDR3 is CASARDLVRNEQFF.

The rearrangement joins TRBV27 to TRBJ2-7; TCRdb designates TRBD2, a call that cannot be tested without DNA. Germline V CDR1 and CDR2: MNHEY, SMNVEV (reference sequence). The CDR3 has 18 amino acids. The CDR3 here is CASSLGGLAGGSVHEQYF.

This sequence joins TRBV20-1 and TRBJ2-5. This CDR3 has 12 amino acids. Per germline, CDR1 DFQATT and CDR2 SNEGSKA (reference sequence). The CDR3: CSASRLEETQYF.

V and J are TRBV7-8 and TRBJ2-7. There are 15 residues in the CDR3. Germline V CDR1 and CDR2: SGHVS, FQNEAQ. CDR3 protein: CASSLRRERSYEQYF. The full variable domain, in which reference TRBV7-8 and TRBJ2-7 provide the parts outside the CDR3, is GAGVSQSPRYKVAKRGQDVALRCDPISGHVSLFWYQQALGQGPEFLTYFQNEAQLDKSGLPSDRFFAERPEGSVSTLKIQRTQQEDSAVYLCASSLRRERSYEQYFGPGTRLTVT.

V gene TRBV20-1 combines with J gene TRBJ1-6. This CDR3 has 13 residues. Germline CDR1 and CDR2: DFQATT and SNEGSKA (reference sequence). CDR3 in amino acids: CSARRADNSPLHF.

The CDR3 protein is CASGSTLNTGELFF. The chain couples TRBV12-5 to TRBJ2-2. Germline loops: CDR1 LGHNT, CDR2 FRNRAP. The CDR3 contains 14 residues.

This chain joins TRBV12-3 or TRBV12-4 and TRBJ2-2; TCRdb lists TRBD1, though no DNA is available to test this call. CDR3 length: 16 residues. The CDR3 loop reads CASSLGTGLNTGELFF.

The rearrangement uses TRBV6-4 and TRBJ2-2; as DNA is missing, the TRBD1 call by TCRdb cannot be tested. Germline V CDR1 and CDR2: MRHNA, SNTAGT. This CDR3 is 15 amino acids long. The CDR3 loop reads CASTRDSAHTGELFF.

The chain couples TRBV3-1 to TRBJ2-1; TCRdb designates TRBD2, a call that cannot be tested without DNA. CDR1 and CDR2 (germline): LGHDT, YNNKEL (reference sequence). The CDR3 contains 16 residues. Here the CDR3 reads CASSQDSGGTYNEQFF.

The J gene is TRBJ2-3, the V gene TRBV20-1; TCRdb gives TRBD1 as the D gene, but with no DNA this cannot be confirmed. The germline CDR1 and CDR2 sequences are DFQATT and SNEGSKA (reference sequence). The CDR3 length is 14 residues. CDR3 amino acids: CSARETGRGDTQYF.

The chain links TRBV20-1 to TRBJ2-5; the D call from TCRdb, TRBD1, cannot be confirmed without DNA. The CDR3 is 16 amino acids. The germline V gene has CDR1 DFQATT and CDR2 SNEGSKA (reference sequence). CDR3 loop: CSASISSGGLQETQYF.

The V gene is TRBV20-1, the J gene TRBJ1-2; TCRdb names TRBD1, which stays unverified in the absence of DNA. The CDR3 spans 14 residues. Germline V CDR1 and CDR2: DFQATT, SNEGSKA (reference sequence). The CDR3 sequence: CSATTRQGNYGYTF.